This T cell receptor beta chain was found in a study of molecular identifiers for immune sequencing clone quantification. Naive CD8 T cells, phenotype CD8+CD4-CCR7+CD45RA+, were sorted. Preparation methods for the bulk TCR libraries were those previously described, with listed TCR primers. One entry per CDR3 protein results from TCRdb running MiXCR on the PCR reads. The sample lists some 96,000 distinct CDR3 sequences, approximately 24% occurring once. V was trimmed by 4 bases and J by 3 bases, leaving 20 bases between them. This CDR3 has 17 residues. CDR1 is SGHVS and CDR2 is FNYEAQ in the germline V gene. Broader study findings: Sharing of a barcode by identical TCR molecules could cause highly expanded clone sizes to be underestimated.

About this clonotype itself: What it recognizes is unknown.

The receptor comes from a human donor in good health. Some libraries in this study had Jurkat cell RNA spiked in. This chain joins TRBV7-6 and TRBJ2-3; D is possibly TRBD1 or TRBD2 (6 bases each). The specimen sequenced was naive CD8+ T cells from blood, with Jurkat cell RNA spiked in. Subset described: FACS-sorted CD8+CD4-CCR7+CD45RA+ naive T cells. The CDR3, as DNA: TGTGCCAGCAGCTCCCCAAGAAGCAGGGGAGGTACAGATACGCAGTATTTT. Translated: CASSSPRSRGGTDTQYF. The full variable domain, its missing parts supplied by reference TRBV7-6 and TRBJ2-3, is GAGVSQSPRYKVTKRGQDVALRCDPISGHVSLYWYRQALGQGPEFLTYFNYEAQQDKSGLPNDRFSAERPEGSISTLTIQRTEQRDSAMYRCASSSPRSRGGTDTQYFGPGTRLTVL.